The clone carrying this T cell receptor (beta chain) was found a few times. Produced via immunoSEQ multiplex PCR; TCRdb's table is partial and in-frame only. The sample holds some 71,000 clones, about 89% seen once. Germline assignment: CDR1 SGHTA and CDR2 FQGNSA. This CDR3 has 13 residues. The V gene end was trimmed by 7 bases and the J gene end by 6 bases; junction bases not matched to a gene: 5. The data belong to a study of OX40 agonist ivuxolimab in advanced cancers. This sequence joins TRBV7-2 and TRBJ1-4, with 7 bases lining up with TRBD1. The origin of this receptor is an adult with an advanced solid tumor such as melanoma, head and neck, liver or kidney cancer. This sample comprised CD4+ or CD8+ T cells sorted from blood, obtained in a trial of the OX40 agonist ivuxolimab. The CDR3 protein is CASTRTGDEKLFF. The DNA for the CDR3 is TGTGCCAGCACCCGGACAGGAGATGAAAAACTGTTTTTT.